This T cell receptor beta chain was captured by sequencing in a study of blood T cell repertoires in COVID-19. About the study: The study drew acute and convalescent COVID-19 samples from the United States, Italy and Spain.

The ends were cut back, 4 bases at V and 7 bases at J, with 12 bases in the middle. The CDR3 is 14 amino acids. In germline, CDR1 is SGDLS, CDR2 YYNGEE. The table came from immunoSEQ multiplex PCR; TCRdb's copy has only in-frame clones and leaves some out. The sample yields 100,000 or so clones, 82% seen once. Sequenced sample: peripheral blood. The V call is TRBV9, the J call TRBJ1-6; D gene ambiguous. The TCR originated in a man between 45 and 60 years old with active or convalescent COVID-19. CDR3 in DNA: TGTGCCAGCAGCCCTCTAGAACCCAATTCACCCCTCCACTTT. Protein sequence: CASSPLEPNSPLHF.